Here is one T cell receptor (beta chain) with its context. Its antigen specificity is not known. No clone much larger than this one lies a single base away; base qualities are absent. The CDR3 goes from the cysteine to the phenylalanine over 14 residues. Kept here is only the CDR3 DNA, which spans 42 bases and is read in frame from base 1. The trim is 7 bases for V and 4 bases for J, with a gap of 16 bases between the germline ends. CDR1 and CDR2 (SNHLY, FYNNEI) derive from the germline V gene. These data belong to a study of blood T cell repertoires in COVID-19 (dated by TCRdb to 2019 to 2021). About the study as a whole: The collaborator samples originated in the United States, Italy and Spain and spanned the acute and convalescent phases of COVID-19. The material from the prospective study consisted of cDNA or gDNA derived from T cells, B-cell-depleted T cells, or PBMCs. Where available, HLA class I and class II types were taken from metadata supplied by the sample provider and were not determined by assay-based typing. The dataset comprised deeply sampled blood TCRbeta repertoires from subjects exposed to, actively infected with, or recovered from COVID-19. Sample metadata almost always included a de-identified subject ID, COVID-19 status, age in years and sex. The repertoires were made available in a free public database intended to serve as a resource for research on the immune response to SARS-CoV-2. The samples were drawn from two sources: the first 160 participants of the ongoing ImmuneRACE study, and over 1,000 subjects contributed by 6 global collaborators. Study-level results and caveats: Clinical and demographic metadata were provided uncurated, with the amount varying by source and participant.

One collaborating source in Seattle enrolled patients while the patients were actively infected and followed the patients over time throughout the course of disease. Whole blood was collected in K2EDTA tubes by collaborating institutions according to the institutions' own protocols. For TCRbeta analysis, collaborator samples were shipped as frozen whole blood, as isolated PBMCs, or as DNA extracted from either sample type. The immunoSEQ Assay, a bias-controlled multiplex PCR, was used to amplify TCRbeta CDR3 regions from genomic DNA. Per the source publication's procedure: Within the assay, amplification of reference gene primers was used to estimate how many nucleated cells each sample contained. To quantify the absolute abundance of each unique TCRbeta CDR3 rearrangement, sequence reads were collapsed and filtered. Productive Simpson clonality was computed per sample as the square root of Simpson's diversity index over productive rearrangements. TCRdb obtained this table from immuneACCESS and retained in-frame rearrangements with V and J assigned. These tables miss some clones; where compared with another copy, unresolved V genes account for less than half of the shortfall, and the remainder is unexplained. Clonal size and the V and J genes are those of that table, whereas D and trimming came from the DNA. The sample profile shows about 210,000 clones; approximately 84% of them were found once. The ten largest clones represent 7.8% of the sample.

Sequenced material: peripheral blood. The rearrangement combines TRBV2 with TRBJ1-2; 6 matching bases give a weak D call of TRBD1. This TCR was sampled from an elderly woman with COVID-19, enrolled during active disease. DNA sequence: TGTGCCAGCAACCGGCCGGACAGACTCTATGGCTACACCTTC. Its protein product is CASNRPDRLYGYTF.